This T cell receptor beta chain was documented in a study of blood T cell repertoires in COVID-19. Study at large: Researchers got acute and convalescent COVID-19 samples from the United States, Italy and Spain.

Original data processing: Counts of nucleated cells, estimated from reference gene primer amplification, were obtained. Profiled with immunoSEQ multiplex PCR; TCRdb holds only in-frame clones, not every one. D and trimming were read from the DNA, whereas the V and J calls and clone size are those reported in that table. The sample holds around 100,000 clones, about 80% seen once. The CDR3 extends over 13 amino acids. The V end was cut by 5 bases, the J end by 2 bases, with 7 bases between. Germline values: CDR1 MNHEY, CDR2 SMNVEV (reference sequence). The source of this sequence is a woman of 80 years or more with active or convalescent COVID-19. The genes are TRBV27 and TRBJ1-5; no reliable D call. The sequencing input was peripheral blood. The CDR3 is CASSPLGNQPQHF. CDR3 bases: TGTGCCAGCAGTCCGCTAGGCAATCAGCCCCAGCATTTT.